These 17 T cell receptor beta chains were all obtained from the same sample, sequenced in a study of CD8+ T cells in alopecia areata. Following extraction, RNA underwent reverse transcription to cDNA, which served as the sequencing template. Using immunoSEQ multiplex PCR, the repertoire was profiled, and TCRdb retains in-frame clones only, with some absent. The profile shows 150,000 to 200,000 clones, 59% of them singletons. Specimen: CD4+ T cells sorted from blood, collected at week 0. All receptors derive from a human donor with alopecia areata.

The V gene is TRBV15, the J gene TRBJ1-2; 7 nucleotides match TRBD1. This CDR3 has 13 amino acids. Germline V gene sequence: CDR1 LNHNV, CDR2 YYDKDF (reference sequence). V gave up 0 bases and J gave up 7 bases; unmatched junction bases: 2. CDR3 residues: CATSREGGFGYTF. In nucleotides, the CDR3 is TGTGCCACCAGCAGAGAAGGGGGCTTTGGCTACACCTTC.

As DNA, the CDR3 is TGCAGCGTTCGGGACAGGGAATCAAATTCACCCCTCCACTTT. This encodes CSVRDRESNSPLHF. The rearrangement uses TRBV29-1 and TRBJ1-6; 9 bases agree with TRBD1. This CDR3 has 14 amino acids. The V and J ends lost 5 bases and 7 bases, in that order; junction bases with no gene match: 6. The germline gives CDR1 SQVTM, CDR2 ANQGSEA.

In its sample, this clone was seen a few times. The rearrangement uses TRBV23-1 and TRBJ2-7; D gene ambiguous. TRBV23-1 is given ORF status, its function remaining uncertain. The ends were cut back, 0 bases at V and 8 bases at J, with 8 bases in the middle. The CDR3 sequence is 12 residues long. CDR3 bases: TGCGCCAGCAGTCAATCGTTGCGGAAGCAGTACTTC. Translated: CASSQSLRKQYF.

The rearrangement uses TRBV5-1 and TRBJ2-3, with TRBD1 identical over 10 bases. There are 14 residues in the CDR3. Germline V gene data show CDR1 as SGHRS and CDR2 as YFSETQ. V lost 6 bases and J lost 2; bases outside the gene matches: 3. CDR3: CASKDRGTTDTQYF. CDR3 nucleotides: TGCGCCAGCAAGGACAGGGGGACCACAGATACGCAGTATTTT.

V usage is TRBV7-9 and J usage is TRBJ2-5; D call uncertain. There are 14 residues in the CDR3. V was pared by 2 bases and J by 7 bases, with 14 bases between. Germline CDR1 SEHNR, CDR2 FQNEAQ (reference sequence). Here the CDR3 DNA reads TGTGCCAGCAGCTTATCGGCGGCTACGGGGACCCAGTACTTC. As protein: CASSLSAATGTQYF.

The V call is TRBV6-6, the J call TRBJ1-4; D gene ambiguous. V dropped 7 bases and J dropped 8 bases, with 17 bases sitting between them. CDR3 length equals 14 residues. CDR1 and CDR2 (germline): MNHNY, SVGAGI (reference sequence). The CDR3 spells CASTEGPVREKLFF. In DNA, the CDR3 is TGTGCCAGCACCGAAGGGCCGGTTCGGGAAAAACTGTTTTTT.

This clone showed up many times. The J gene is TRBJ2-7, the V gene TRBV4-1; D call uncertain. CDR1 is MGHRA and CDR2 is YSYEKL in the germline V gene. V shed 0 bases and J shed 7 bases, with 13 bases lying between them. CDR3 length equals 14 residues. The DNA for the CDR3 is TGCGCCAGCAGCCAAGATCGCCCGGGTGGAGAGCAGTACTTC. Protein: CASSQDRPGGEQYF.

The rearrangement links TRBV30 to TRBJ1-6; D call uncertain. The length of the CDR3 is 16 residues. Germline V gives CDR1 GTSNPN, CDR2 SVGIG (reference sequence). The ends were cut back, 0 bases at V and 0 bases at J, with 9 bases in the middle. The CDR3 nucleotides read TGTGCCTGGAGTGTGCAGGCCTACTCCTATAATTCACCCCTCCACTTT. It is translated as CAWSVQAYSYNSPLHF.

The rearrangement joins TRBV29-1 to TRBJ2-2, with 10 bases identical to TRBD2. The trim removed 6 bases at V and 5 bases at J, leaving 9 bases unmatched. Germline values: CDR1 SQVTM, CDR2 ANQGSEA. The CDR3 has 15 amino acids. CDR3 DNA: TGCAGCGTGGATTCTAGCGGGGGTTTGACCGGGGAGCTGTTTTTT. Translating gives CSVDSSGGLTGELFF.

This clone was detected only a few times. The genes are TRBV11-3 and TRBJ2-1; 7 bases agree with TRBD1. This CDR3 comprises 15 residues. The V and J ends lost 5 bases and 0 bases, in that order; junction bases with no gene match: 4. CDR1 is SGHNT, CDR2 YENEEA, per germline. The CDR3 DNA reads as TGTGCCAGCAGCCCCAGGACAGGCTCCTACAATGAGCAGTTCTTC. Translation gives CASSPRTGSYNEQFF.

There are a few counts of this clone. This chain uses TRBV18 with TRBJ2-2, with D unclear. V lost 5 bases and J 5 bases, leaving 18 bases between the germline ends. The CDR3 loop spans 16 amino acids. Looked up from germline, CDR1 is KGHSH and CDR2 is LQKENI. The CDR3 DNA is TGTGCCAGCTCAACACGAGCGAGGTTAGATACCGGGGAGCTGTTTTTT. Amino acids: CASSTRARLDTGELFF.

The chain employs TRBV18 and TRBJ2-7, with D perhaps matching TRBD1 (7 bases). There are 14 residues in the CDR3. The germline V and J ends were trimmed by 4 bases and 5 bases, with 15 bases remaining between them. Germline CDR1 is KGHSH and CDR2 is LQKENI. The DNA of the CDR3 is TGTGCCAGCTCACGGATGTCAGGGGGGCACGAGCAGTACTTC. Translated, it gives CASSRMSGGHEQYF.

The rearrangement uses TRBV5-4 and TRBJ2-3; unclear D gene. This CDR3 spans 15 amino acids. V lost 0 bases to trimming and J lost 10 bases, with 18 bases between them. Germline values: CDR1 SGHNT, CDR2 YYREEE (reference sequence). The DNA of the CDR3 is TGTGCCAGCAGCTTGGGGCGAGATATAGGACGTGCGCAGTATTTT. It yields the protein CASSLGRDIGRAQYF.

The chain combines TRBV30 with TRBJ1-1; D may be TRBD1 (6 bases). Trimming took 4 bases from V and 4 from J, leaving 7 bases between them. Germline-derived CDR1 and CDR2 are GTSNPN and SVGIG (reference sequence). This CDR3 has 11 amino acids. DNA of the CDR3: TGTGCCTGGAACAGGGCCACTGAAGCTTTCTTT. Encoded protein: CAWNRATEAFF.

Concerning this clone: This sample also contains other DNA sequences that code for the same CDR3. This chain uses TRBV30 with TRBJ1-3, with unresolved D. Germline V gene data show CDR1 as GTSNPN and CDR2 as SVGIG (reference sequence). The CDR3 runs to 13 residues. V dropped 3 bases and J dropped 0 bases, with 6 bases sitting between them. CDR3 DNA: TGTGCCTGGAGCGGTAGCTCTGGAAACACCATATATTTT. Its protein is CAWSGSSGNTIYF.

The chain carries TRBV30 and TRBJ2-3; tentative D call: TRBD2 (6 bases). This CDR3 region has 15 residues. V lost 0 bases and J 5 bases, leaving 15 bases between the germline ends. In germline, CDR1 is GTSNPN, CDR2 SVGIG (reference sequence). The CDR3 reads CAWSVLSGVVDTQYF. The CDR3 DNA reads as TGTGCCTGGAGTGTACTGTCGGGGGTGGTAGATACGCAGTATTTT.

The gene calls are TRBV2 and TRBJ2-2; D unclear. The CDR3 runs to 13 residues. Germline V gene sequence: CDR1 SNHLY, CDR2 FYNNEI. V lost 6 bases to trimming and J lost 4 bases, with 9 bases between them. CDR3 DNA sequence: TGTGCCAGCAGGAGAGGACCCACCGGGGAGCTGTTTTTT. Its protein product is CASRRGPTGELFF.